The table lists the clone carrying this TCR beta chain with a few counts. Its specificity is unknown. The length of the CDR3 is 13 residues. V was pared by 5 bases and J by 5 bases, with 12 bases between. Germline V lookup: CDR1 SGHTA, CDR2 FQGTGA. The sample is drawn from a study of beta chain features in type 1 diabetes. Whole-study results and caveats: Patients with type 1 diabetes carried fewer insertions and had more deletions at their VDJ junctions. Because the template was cDNA, high-expressing cells might be over-represented. Type 1 diabetes patients had moderately but significantly shorter TCRB CDR3s in all four CD4+ subsets.

cDNA synthesis used the whole RNA isolate, giving expressed TCRB sequences. Repertoires were generated with immunoSEQ multiplex PCR, while TCRdb's copy carries only in-frame clones and drops some. This table holds about 710,000 clones, 11% to 15% found once. The sequence was obtained from a man between 18 and 35 years old with type 1 diabetes. The sequencing input was naive CD4+ T cells from blood. The chain joins TRBV7-3 to TRBJ2-5; D may be TRBD2 (5 bases). The CDR3 nucleotides are TGTGCCAGCAGCACGTCCCAGCGGGAGACCCAGTACTTC. It translates to CASSTSQRETQYF.